Given below is one TCR beta chain in context. Antigen: not known. V lost 4 bases to trimming and J lost 7 bases; unmatched junction nucleotides: 7. Germline V gives CDR1 MDHEN, CDR2 SYDVKM. The CDR3 runs to 15 residues. This record belongs to a study of chemoradiotherapy in HPV16-positive cancers. Study background: A couple of HPV16-positive patients' cells yielded candidate HPV-specific clones and common motifs. Study-wide results and caveats: In HPV16-positive patients, HPV-responsive T-cell expansion tracked better recurrence-free survival. Candidate HPV-specific clones and E7-related TCR motifs grew in tumor during treatment. Functional assays defining HPV-specific T cells used only a couple of HPV16-positive patients.

Here immunoSEQ multiplex PCR was the method, and the copy in TCRdb shows in-frame clones only, minus some. This sample has 7,000 to 10,000 clones, with more than 75% found just once. The chain joins TRBV28 to TRBJ1-4; TRBD1 agrees at 9 bases. The sequenced sample was tumor tissue, obtained from a patient who underwent chemoradiotherapy. This receptor was identified in a human donor with HPV-associated anogenital cancer. The CDR3 DNA is TGTGCCAGCAGTTCGGACAGGGGCCCAGGTGAAAAACTGTTTTTT. It yields the protein CASSSDRGPGEKLFF.